This T cell receptor beta chain was recorded in a study of blood T cells in healthy people across ages. Study-wide results and caveats: In long-lived donors, naive CD4+ cell counts and diversity exceeded those of aged donors.

This clonotype was counted only a few times. Its antigen is currently unknown. The second PCR ran about 6 to 11 cycles with a sample-barcoded 5' primer and J-beta primers. TCRdb reprocessed the 5' RACE reads with MiXCR, giving one entry per CDR3 protein. The sample has 760,000 or so distinct CDR3 sequences; 20% to 25% are singletons. The CDR3 spans 16 residues. The germline V gene encodes CDR1 DFQATT and CDR2 SNEGSKA (reference sequence). The V and J ends lost 0 bases and 2 bases respectively, with 14 bases between them. These data also featured in a second study, about T cells of mothers and their children. That work states: Each mother yielded more than 9 million TCR beta CDR3 reads. Each child yielded approximately 2.9 million reads. Related mother and child pairs showed slightly greater overlap (not significant) than unrelated pairs did.

Material: blood. The source is a boy aged 10-17 years in good health. The chain links TRBV20-1 to TRBJ1-5; D is unclear. The CDR3 is CSARDRDRAGNQPQHF. The CDR3 DNA follows: TGCAGTGCTAGAGATCGTGACCGAGCGGGCAATCAGCCCCAGCATTTT.